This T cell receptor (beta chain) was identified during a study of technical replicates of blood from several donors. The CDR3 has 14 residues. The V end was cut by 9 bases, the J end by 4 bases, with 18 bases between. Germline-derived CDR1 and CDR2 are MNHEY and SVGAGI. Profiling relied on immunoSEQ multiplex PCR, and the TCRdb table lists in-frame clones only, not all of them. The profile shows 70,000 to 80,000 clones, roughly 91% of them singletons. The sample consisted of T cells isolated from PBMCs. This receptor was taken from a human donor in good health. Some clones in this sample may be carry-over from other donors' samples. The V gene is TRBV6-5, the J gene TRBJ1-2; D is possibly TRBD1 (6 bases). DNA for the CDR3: TGTGCCAGTTCCCTAATACAGGGATCCTATGGCTACACCTTC. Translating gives CASSLIQGSYGYTF.